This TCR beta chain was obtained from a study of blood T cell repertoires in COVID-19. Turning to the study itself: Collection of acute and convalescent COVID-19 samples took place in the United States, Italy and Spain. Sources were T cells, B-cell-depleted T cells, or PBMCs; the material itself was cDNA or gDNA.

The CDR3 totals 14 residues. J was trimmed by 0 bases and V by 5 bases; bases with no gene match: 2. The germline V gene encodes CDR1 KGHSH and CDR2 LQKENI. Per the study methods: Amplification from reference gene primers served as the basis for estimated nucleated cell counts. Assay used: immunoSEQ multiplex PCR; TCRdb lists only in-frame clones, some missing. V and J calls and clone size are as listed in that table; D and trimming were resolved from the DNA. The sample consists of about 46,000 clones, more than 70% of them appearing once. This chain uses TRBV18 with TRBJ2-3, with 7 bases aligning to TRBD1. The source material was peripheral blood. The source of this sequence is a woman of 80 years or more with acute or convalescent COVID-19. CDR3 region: CASSLTGSTDTQYF. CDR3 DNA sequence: TGTGCCAGCTCATTGACAGGGAGCACAGATACGCAGTATTTT.